This T cell receptor beta chain comes out of a study of T cells in Graves' hyperthyroidism and ophthalmopathy. Broader study findings: Most clonotypes expanded in the thyroid (above 0.001) were also present in blood.

The investigators amplified TCR beta CDR3 regions from RNA transcripts. HTBI primers were employed in a first-round RT-PCR of the TCR CDR3. MiXCR, applied by TCRdb to the multiplex PCR reads, yields one record per CDR3 protein. This repertoire shows around 350,000 distinct CDR3 sequences, roughly 14% found once; its top ten account for about 27%. There are a few counts of this clonotype. Antigen: not known. The TCR comes from a woman aged 18 to 35 with Graves' hyperthyroidism that later progressed to Graves' ophthalmopathy. The sample consisted of blood.

CDR3 region: CASSNQGAAIGELFF. The CDR3 bases are TGTGCCAGTAGTAACCAGGGGGCTGCGATCGGGGAGCTGTTTTTT. This chain links TRBV19 with TRBJ2-2, with 8 bases that match TRBD1. The CDR3 totals 15 residues. Germline V gene lookup returns CDR1 LNHDA and CDR2 SQIVND (reference sequence). V dropped 4 bases and J dropped 7; count of bases not matched to a gene: 8.